This T cell receptor (beta chain) was sequenced during a study of metastatic and nonmetastatic thyroid tumors. Whole-study context: Repertoire data that came from the blood and tumor or nodule tissue of malignant and benign thyroid patients were compared.

Methods used by the authors: The study built a papillary thyroid cancer distant-metastasis classifier from CDR3 differences across clinicopathological groups. TCRdb re-clonotyped the PCR reads through MiXCR. The V and J calls and clone size are TCRdb's, not the authors'. The top ten hold 18% of the sample, which has tens of thousands of clones, approximately 19% seen once. Prior to thyroid surgery, none of the patients had received any treatment. In its sample, this clone was seen many times. The CDR3 has 15 residues. Looked up from germline, CDR1 is SGDLS and CDR2 is YYNGEE. The ends were cut back, 0 bases at V and 2 bases at J, with 10 bases in the middle.

The V call is TRBV9, the J call TRBJ2-3; weak D call: TRBD1 (5 bases). This TCR derives from a female donor with papillary thyroid cancer or a benign thyroid nodule (not recorded which). Some clones in this sample may be carry-over from other donors' samples. Sequencing was done on a sample of blood. The chain's CDR3 is CASSVGGHFTDTQYF. The DNA of the CDR3 is TGTGCCAGCAGCGTAGGAGGACACTTCACAGATACGCAGTATTTT.